This TCR beta chain is drawn from a study of vaccination effects on CD4 cells after COVID-19. Study background: Either the mRNA-1273 or the BNT162b2 vaccine was given to participants as two doses.

This CDR3 contains 13 residues. Germline CDR1 reads SGHTS; CDR2 reads YDEGEE. The V and J ends lost 8 bases and 0 bases respectively, with 11 bases between them. Profiled with immunoSEQ multiplex PCR; TCRdb holds only in-frame clones, not every one. The sample has 37,000 or so clones, about four fifths seen once. This clone was seen a few times. What it binds is not known. Following 10 days of culture, CD4+ T cells were isolated. Vaccinated recipients, who were negative for nucleocapsid antibodies, had no history of SARS-CoV-2 infection. Half-medium changes using IL-2 medium occurred on days 3 and 7. General observations from the study: At late timepoints after vaccination, vaccine- and infection-induced clones shrank markedly.

This TCR came from a human donor who received a COVID-19 vaccine. Sequenced material: CD4+ T cells from PBMCs cultured without peptide, taken before COVID-19 vaccination. This chain uses TRBV5-8 with TRBJ1-1; D uncertain. CDR3 DNA: TGTGCCAGTCCGGACGAAATGAACACTGAAGCTTTCTTT. Its translation is CASPDEMNTEAFF.